This T cell receptor beta chain was documented in a study of cytomegalovirus exposure and HLA in healthy donors listed by TCRdb under 2017. About the full investigation: An earlier analysis of several hundred of the donors reported under 300 Gb of sequence data and 95 million to 120 million unique TCR beta sequences obtained from around 180 million T cells. The study was designed to test whether signatures of past pathogen exposure could be identified by cataloging public T cell receptors. A separate validation cohort of 100 to 150 different subjects was used in addition to the roughly 700-subject first cohort. Donor age, sex, ethnicity and CMV serostatus were compiled together with the repertoire data. Typing coverage varied by locus: about 620-640 donors for A, B, C, DRB1 and DQB1; approximately 520 for DQA1; more than 600 for DPA1; fewer than 480 for DPB1. Of the 300 to 500 genotyped donors, 70% to 90% were placed in the genetic ancestry cluster associated with self-reported Caucasian donors. HLA typing included class I and class II loci at four-digit resolution. To decide whether each TCR beta V gene segment behaved as functional or pseudogenic, an earlier analysis of nearly 600 of the donors relied on high-throughput TCR beta sequencing. The later analysis used no new phenotypic data to find candidate immune exposures, relying instead on TCR beta sequences and their occurrence across donors. All discovery cohort repertoires had been generated on a single sequencing platform. Genome-wide SNP genotypes for about three fifths of the roughly 700 donors were used in a later genetic analysis, which treated that subset as a discovery cohort. Roughly 5 DR-DQ haplotypes were handled as single units for association and clustering because linkage in the cohort was strong. A later analysis re-analyzed previously published TCR beta repertoires from roughly 600 donors and added high-resolution HLA genotyping to study TCR occurrence patterns. On average, roughly 240,000 unique TCR beta nucleotide sequences were sequenced per donor among about 400 genotyped donors of the cohort, with around 19% of those sequences being non-productive. The T cell repertoires of 666 subjects were profiled by immunosequencing and related to cytomegalovirus serostatus. The study combined high-throughput TCR immunosequencing, statistical association of individual TCRs with disease status, and machine learning to predict cytomegalovirus infection status. Around 320 gigabases of sequencing data and roughly 90 million unique TCR sequences were included in an early release covering around 600 HLA-typed donors. Paper-wide results and their limitations: A later analysis reported that several top co-occurrence clusters appeared linked to parvovirus B19, influenza, CMV and Epstein-Barr virus. Linkage disequilibrium might explain the correlated functional status among segregating V segments, but an unknown experimental factor could not be ruled out. According to a later analysis, TCR association rates differed among HLA loci, with DRB1 alleles showing the most associated TCRs and HLA-C alleles showing the fewest. Some IMGT-functional V segments, including TRBV6-2 and TRBV6-3, could not be told apart with the 87-base-pair reads, so those segments were excluded. The cohort was sequenced for TCR beta chains only, and without alpha or paired-chain data the features that could be detected were limited. In a later analysis, HLA-associated TCR beta chains were found to be more clonally expanded and to have lower generation probabilities than equally common non-associated chains. According to a later genetic analysis, donors in an Asian-associated ancestry cluster had fewer N-insertions in productive TCRs than the approximately 710-donor mean. In an earlier analysis of some 500 of the donors, most TCR beta V segments appeared in productive rearrangements about 87% or about 30% of the time, broadly matching IMGT annotations. Approximately 18 rarely observed V segments, including chromosome 9 orphons, were excluded from the earlier analysis of some 590 of the donors because counts were too low. HLA typing was unavailable for some donors at each locus, so association tests used only the typed subset. The authors suggested that the approach could potentially be generalized to other disease states and immunological phenotypes. Strong co-occurrence of HLA alleles, especially DR and DQ, made assigning TCR associations to individual alleles difficult. According to a later analysis, most CMV-associated TCR beta chains appeared to be HLA-restricted, and the HLA associations seemed to be driven largely by CMV exposure. The presence/absence analyses assumed that sequencing depth was roughly uniform across donors, and that assumption may not be true. Across donors, most TCR sequences were observed very rarely, whereas some public TCRs were present in many individuals. A group of highly shared sequence variants was considered likely to be a technical artifact of the sequencing pipeline. A further reported finding was that TCR beta sequences accurately predicted the HLA-A and HLA-B alleles for most subjects in the first cohort. In a later genetic analysis, a missense DCLRE1C variant was associated with V-gene and J-gene trimming of TCR beta chains, and the association was replicated in an independent cohort. Specific HLA alleles were associated with 15,000 to 20,000 TCR beta sequences at a false discovery rate of 0.05 in a later analysis. Immune exposure information for the cohort was limited to CMV serostatus. A few of the identified cytomegalovirus-associated TCR beta chains were confirmed in vitro to be specific for cytomegalovirus antigens. A total of 150 to 200 TCR beta chains were listed by the study as associated with cytomegalovirus. In both the original and validation cohorts, the classifier was reported to diagnose cytomegalovirus status with high specificity and sensitivity.

V was cut back by 2 bases and J by 10 bases, leaving a gap of 11 bases between them. The CDR1 and CDR2 encoded by the germline V gene are SNHLY and FYNNEI. The CDR3 contains 12 residues, cysteine and phenylalanine counted. The entry retains the CDR3 DNA only, 36 bases that are in frame from base 1. In regard to this clone: Its antigen is unknown. No clone much larger than this one lies a single base away; base qualities are absent.

The cohort consisted of 666 healthy bone marrow donors. At the time of sampling, every cohort member was nominally healthy, though immune exposures that went unrecorded were likely present. The donor was CMV seropositive and belonged to the group of 270 or so seropositive cohort members. A peripheral blood sample was provided by each donor, and peripheral blood mononuclear cells were used for TCR beta sequencing. Genomic DNA was extracted from the blood cell samples with the Qiagen DNeasy Blood Extraction Kit. Libraries were prepared through the immunoSEQ multiplex PCR assay. A mixture of 60 forward primers for TCR Vbeta segments and 13 reverse primers for TCR Jbeta segments was used in the multiplex PCR. Amplification of the CDR3 region of rearranged TCR beta genes was performed with a multiplex PCR assay on genomic DNA. Amplified TCR beta libraries were sequenced as 87-base-pair reads on the Illumina HiSeq System. In the source study's methods: A later analysis counted about 80 million unique TCR beta chains across the 690 or so repertoires, and 10 million to 12 million of these chains were shared by at least two donors. A nearest-neighbor algorithm error-corrected the raw reads and collapsed the reads into unique sequences, merging closely related sequences to remove PCR and sequencing errors. CDR3 sequences were aligned to IMGT reference sequences to assign V, D and J gene segments. For a sequence to be retained, a match of at least six nucleotides was required to both a V gene segment and a J gene segment. Rearrangements were classified as productive when the CDR3 lacked stop codons and remained in frame with V and J, and all other rearrangements were classified as non-productive. Following IMGT convention, CDR3 was defined as the stretch from the second conserved V-encoded cysteine to the conserved J-encoded phenylalanine. In an earlier analysis of approximately 590 of the donors, sequences lacking an unambiguous match to a single V gene segment were excluded. In an earlier analysis of a few hundred of the donors, V segments were called functional above 56.7% productive rearrangements and were called segregating when the between-donor standard deviation exceeded 5%. A statistical classification framework was built to diagnose cytomegalovirus status from the catalog of TCR beta chain sequences. In a later analysis, V and J genes were assigned by comparing TCR nucleotide sequences against IMGT/GENE-DB human TR gene sequences. Using the TCRdist pipeline, a later analysis assigned CDR3 sequences along with most-parsimonious VDJ recombination scenarios. In a later analysis, every TCR beta chain was defined by the combination of its CDR3 amino acid sequence and its V-gene family, and reads without a unique V-gene family were dropped. As a way to deal with suspected cross-contamination and a sequencing artifact, a later analysis dropped 640 or so nucleotide sequences that were highly shared and had low generation probability. In a later analysis, a clonal expansion index for each public chain was calculated from normalized within-repertoire ranks of inferred template counts. In a later analysis, generation probabilities were computed using a VDJ recombination model fitted to out-of-frame rearrangements, and the results were checked against IGoR. Hypergeometric tests were used in a later analysis to score TCR-TCR, TCR-HLA and TCR-CMV co-occurrence, with a repertoire-size bias correction applied to the TCR pairs. In a later analysis, false discovery rates were estimated by permuting HLA or CMV assignments 20 times. In a later analysis, co-occurring TCRs were grouped using DBSCAN, and TCRdist sequence similarity was added for clustering within HLA-allele-positive subsets. Co-occurrence clustering excluded repertoires with fewer than 30,000 or more than 120,000 public chains, plus five with anomalous nucleotide sharing. The table comes from immuneACCESS by way of TCRdb, which keeps in-frame sequences with V and J called. Part of the clones is missing from these tables; in studies checked, under half for an unresolved V gene and the rest for unknown reasons. V, J and clone size are taken as reported in that table, and D and trimming were inferred from the DNA itself. For this sample there are around 120,000 clones; about 80% appear just once. Around 2.7% of the sample goes to the ten largest clones.

The specimen was PBMCs. The chain is assembled from TRBV2 and TRBJ1-1; TRBD1 is a possible D gene, resting on 5 matching bases. This sequence was found in a woman aged 40 to 50 in good health and CMV-seropositive. At the DNA level, the sequence is TGTGCCAGCAGTGAACGGGAGGGGAGAGCTTTCTTT. Its amino acids are CASSEREGRAFF.